Following are 2 T cell receptor beta chains from one sample sequenced in a study of blood T cell repertoires in COVID-19. The protocol was immunoSEQ multiplex PCR, while the TCRdb copy is restricted to in-frame clones and leaves out a portion. Of 120,000 or so clones in the sample, under 80% were seen once. Sequenced input: peripheral blood. All receptors derive from a man in his fifties or sixties with acute or convalescent COVID-19.

V gene TRBV7-9 combines with J gene TRBJ2-3; 8 bases map to TRBD2. The CDR3 loop spans 17 amino acids. J gave up 4 bases and V 1 base, and 10 bases lay outside the gene matches. Germline CDR1 reads SEHNR; CDR2 reads FQNEAQ (reference sequence). The CDR3 here is CASSLGRRAGVADTQYF. The CDR3 DNA follows: TGTGCCAGCAGCTTAGGTCGCCGAGCGGGGGTTGCAGATACGCAGTATTTT.

The gene calls are TRBV5-7 and TRBJ2-7, with TRBD1 matching 9 bases. TRBV5-7 belongs to the ORF category, with a function that is uncertain. The CDR3 runs to 17 residues. The V segment lost 4 bases and the J segment 4 bases; nucleotides outside the gene matches: 15. The chain's CDR3 is CASSPPPDRGSGYEQYF. For the CDR3, the DNA is TGTGCCAGCAGCCCCCCACCGGACAGGGGATCGGGATACGAGCAGTACTTC.